This T cell receptor beta chain was identified during a study of blood T cell repertoires in COVID-19. Across the study: The samples span acute and convalescent COVID-19 from the United States, Italy and Spain.

Participant ages covered roughly 18 to 89 years across about two dozen US areas. In Cohort 3, a recovered donor had either two negative PCRs, clearance, or symptom resolution. In the authors' workflow: Cell counts per sample came from amplifying reference gene primers. Using immunoSEQ multiplex PCR, the repertoire was profiled, and TCRdb retains in-frame clones only, with some absent. V and J calls and clone size are as listed in that table; D and trimming were resolved from the DNA. The data show a few hundred thousand clones, with 87% seen just once and around 9% held by the top ten. J was trimmed by 1 base and V by 4 bases; bases with no gene match: 6. The CDR3 spans 15 residues. CDR1 is LGHNA, CDR2 YNFKEQ, per germline.

This chain uses TRBV4-2 with TRBJ1-1; 7 bases match TRBD1. Source material: PBMCs or T cells enriched from blood (not recorded which). The clonotype originates from a woman under 30 who had recovered from COVID-19. The CDR3 region is CASSPTQGPNTEAFF. CDR3 sequence (DNA): TGTGCCAGCAGCCCCACACAGGGGCCGAACACTGAAGCTTTCTTT.